A selection of T cell receptor beta chains follows, all from one sample in a study of siplizumab effects on memory and regulatory T cells. Measured with immunoSEQ multiplex PCR; TCRdb has only the in-frame clones, and not every one. The table records about 120,000 clones, roughly 94% of them present only once. The specimen sequenced was non-Treg CD4+ T cells sorted from blood. The receptors were gathered from a human donor in good health. CDR3s include the opening cysteine and the closing phenylalanine or tryptophan. A D gene is named only where the DNA matches it firmly. Not all rows give a size; the values are once, few, many and, for expanded clones, a class.

v_gene	abundance	j_gene	d_gene	CDR3aa	CDR3nt
TRBV21-1	-	TRBJ2-2	-	CASSAGRGGLNTGELFF	TGTGCCAGCTCTGCGGGGAGGGGCGGGTTGAACACCGGGGAGCTGTTTTTT
TRBV7-2	-	TRBJ2-2	-	CASRSPINTGELFF	TGTGCCAGCAGAAGCCCTATAAACACCGGGGAGCTGTTTTTT
TRBV19	-	TRBJ1-4	-	CASSRSRAVNEKLFF	TGTGCCAGTAGCCGATCTAGGGCAGTGAATGAAAAACTGTTTTTT
TRBV6-4	-	TRBJ1-1	-	CASRRASKVAFF	TGTGCCAGCAGGCGGGCCTCCAAGGTAGCTTTCTTT
TRBV2	-	TRBJ2-1	-	CASSSDYNEQFF	TGTGCCAGCAGTTCGGACTACAATGAGCAGTTCTTC
TRBV4-1	-	TRBJ2-7	TRBD1	CASSPGQGIGYEQYF	TGCGCCAGCAGCCCGGGACAGGGAATAGGCTACGAGCAGTACTTC
TRBV5-4	-	TRBJ2-1	-	CASSHLSGPNEQFF	TGTGCCAGCAGCCATCTGAGCGGCCCCAATGAGCAGTTCTTC
TRBV5-1	-	TRBJ2-5	TRBD1	CASSLGQETRSQYF	TGCGCCAGCAGCCTTGGACAGGAAACGAGGTCCCAGTACTTC
TRBV27	-	TRBJ1-6	TRBD1	CASSSGTGHNSPLHF	TGTGCCAGCAGTTCCGGGACAGGGCATAATTCACCCCTCCACTTT
TRBV29-1	-	TRBJ1-5	-	CSVVTDNNNQPQHF	TGCAGCGTTGTGACAGACAATAACAATCAGCCCCAGCATTTT
TRBV18	-	TRBJ2-7	-	CASSPPLVDYEQYF	TGTGCCAGCTCACCACCACTCGTTGACTACGAGCAGTACTTC
TRBV10-3	-	TRBJ2-7	-	CAISADLSSREQYF	TGTGCCATCAGTGCGGACTTGAGCTCTCGCGAGCAGTACTTC
TRBV9	-	TRBJ1-1	-	CASSLMQENTEAFF	TGTGCCAGCAGCCTTATGCAAGAGAACACTGAAGCTTTCTTT
TRBV7-3	-	TRBJ2-3	TRBD2	CASSLTSGRTNTQYF	TGTGCCAGCAGCTTAACTAGCGGGAGAACAAATACGCAGTATTTT
TRBV2	-	TRBJ2-7	TRBD2	CASSDLSSGALEQYF	TGTGCCAGCAGTGATCTGTCTAGCGGGGCCCTCGAGCAGTACTTC
TRBV4-1	-	TRBJ2-7	-	CASSQSGLSYEQYF	TGCGCCAGCAGCCAATCAGGCCTCTCCTACGAGCAGTACTTC
TRBV4-1	-	TRBJ2-5	TRBD2	CASSPVGGQETQYF	TGCGCCAGCAGCCCCGTGGGAGGGCAAGAGACCCAGTACTTC
TRBV18	-	TRBJ2-5	TRBD1	CASSPRTGSETQYF	TGTGCCAGCTCACCTCGGACAGGGTCGGAGACCCAGTACTTC
TRBV5-1	-	TRBJ1-1	-	CASSARTTLENTEAFF	TGCGCCAGCAGCGCAAGGACCACCTTGGAGAACACTGAAGCTTTCTTT
TRBV5-1	once	TRBJ1-2	-	CASSLEVAGGYTF	TGCGCCAGCAGCTTGGAGGTGGCGGGGGGCTACACCTTC
TRBV5-1	-	TRBJ1-1	-	CASSLGYREMAEAFF	TGCGCCAGCAGCTTGGGGTATCGAGAGATGGCTGAAGCTTTCTTT
TRBV30	-	TRBJ1-3	TRBD1	CAWSGQGEAGNTIYF	TGTGCCTGGAGTGGACAGGGGGAAGCTGGAAACACCATATATTTT